These 25 T cell receptor beta chains originate from one sample sequenced in a study of blood T cells in healthy people across ages. Then a second PCR, running roughly 7 to 12 cycles, was carried out with a sample-barcoded 5' primer and a J-beta primer mix. One entry per CDR3 protein results from TCRdb running MiXCR on the 5' RACE reads. The table shows about 650,000 distinct CDR3 sequences, with approximately 31% occurring only once. Sequenced material: blood. Source of these receptors: a woman over 75 in good health.

This clonotype appeared many times. The chain links TRBV7-8 to TRBJ1-2, with 10 positions matching TRBD1. From germline, CDR1 is SGHVS and CDR2 FQNEAQ. The CDR3 is 15 amino acids. The ends lost 5 bases at V and 2 bases at J; junction bases unmatched: 5. CDR3 sequence reads: CASSALDRGNYGYTF. In DNA, the CDR3 is TGTGCCAGCAGCGCGCTGGACAGGGGGAACTATGGCTACACCTTC.

In the case of this clonotype: It may be a read error: a sequence one base away is much more abundant. This chain links TRBV10-3 with TRBJ2-7; D gene unclear. The ends were cut back, 2 bases at V and 3 bases at J, with 11 bases in the middle. Germline CDR1 and CDR2: ENHRY and SYGVKD. CDR3 length: 14 amino acids. The CDR3 sequence is CAISEGFAHYEQYF. CDR3 DNA: TGTGCCATCAGTGAGGGGTTTGCTCACTACGAGCAGTACTTC.

V usage is TRBV7-2 and J usage is TRBJ2-5; 9 nucleotides agree with TRBD1. The end of the DNA is better explained by TRBJ2-7, so the J call may be wrong. The germline V gene encodes CDR1 SGHTA and CDR2 FQGNSA. This CDR3 contains 15 residues. CDR3 coding DNA: TGTGCCAGCAGCTTAGTATGGACAGGGGCGTACGAGCAGTACTTC. Translation gives CASSLVWTGAYEQYF.

The sample holds many counts of this clonotype. This chain uses TRBV28 with TRBJ2-6; D remains unclear. The CDR3 consists of 16 residues. Germline V gene sequence: CDR1 MDHEN, CDR2 SYDVKM. Trimming pared 2 bases from V and 2 bases from J, leaving 10 bases between. DNA for the CDR3: TGTGCCAGCAGTTTAGGAACCTTACCTGGGGCCAACGTCCTGACTTTC. Encoded protein: CASSLGTLPGANVLTF.

This clonotype occurred many times. The chain has TRBV29-1 and TRBJ2-6; the D is unclear. Germline CDR1 SQVTM, CDR2 ANQGSEA. V was trimmed by 4 bases and J by 0 bases, leaving 10 bases between them. CDR3 length: 15 residues. The CDR3 bases are TGCAGCGTTGGGTTTGGTGGCTCTGGGGCCAACGTCCTGACTTTC. It encodes CSVGFGGSGANVLTF.

At least ten counts were recorded for this clonotype. The V and J genes are TRBV5-6 and TRBJ2-3; 7 bases fit TRBD2. The CDR3 is made up of 15 amino acids. CDR1 is SGHDT and CDR2 is YYEEEE in the germline V gene. V lost 3 bases, J lost 0 bases, and 4 bases stayed unmatched. CDR3 bases: TGTGCCAGCAGCTCTAGCGGCTCTAGCACAGATACGCAGTATTTT. Protein product: CASSSSGSSTDTQYF.

A word on this clonotype: A single base separates this from a much larger clone, so it may be a read error. The V call is TRBV29-1, the J call TRBJ1-2; D is unresolved. Trimming pared 4 bases from V and 3 bases from J, leaving 9 bases between. Germline CDR1 SQVTM, CDR2 ANQGSEA. The CDR3 loop spans 12 amino acids. The CDR3 nucleotides are TGCAGCGTTGCCGAGGAGGACTATGGCTACACCTTC. Residues: CSVAEEDYGYTF.

This clonotype appeared many times. The V call is TRBV15, the J call TRBJ1-2, with TRBD1 identical over 11 bases. This CDR3 spans 15 amino acids. V was clipped by 4 bases and J by 1 base; unmatched bases: 2. Germline V gene sequence: CDR1 LNHNV, CDR2 YYDKDF (reference sequence). CDR3 region: CATSTGTGGNYGYTF. The CDR3 coding sequence is TGTGCCACCAGCACCGGGACAGGGGGTAACTATGGCTACACCTTC.

This clonotype was recorded at least ten times. The CDR3 sequence is CASSEDVRGYEQYF. In DNA form, the CDR3 reads TGTGCCAGCAGTGAAGATGTACGGGGCTACGAGCAGTACTTC. This chain links TRBV2 with TRBJ2-7, with D perhaps TRBD2 (5 bases). The ends were cut back, 1 base at V and 3 bases at J, with 10 bases in the middle. The CDR3 is made up of 14 amino acids. The germline CDR1 and CDR2 sequences are SNHLY and FYNNEI.

V and J are TRBV20-1 and TRBJ1-6; D unresolved. Trimming shortened V by 4 bases and J by 7 bases, and 8 bases separated the two germline ends. The CDR3 is 12 residues long. CDR1 and CDR2 (germline): DFQATT, SNEGSKA (reference sequence). CDR3 nucleotide sequence: TGCAGTGCTAACGACGGGAATTCACCCCTCCACTTT. It specifies CSANDGNSPLHF.

This clonotype came up many times. J is TRBJ2-1 and V is TRBV7-3, with TRBD2 matching over 10 bases. In germline, CDR1 is SGHTA, CDR2 FQGTGA. J lost 9 bases, V lost 4 bases, and 12 bases had no gene match. CDR3 length: 16 amino acids. The CDR3 DNA is TGTGCCAGCAGCTCCAAGGGAGCGGGGGGGCTGCTTGAGCAGTTCTTC. It specifies CASSSKGAGGLLEQFF.

The V and J genes are TRBV7-2 and TRBJ2-1, with 8 nucleotides matching TRBD1. V lost 2 bases, J lost 8 bases, and 5 bases stayed unmatched. Germline V CDR1 and CDR2: SGHTA, FQGNSA. The CDR3 sequence is 14 residues long. DNA for the CDR3: TGTGCCAGCAGCTTAAGGACAGGGAGAGATGAGCAGTTCTTC. Translation gives CASSLRTGRDEQFF.

This clonotype was observed at least ten times. This chain links TRBV6-2 or TRBV6-3 with TRBJ1-5; D perhaps matches TRBD1 (5 bases). CDR3 length equals 14 residues. Trimming stripped 10 bases from V and 3 bases from J, with 16 bases between. Germline CDR1 and CDR2: MNHEY and SVGEGT. DNA for the CDR3: TGTGCCATCGGAGCGGGACTGATCAATCAGCCCCAGCATTTT. Encoded protein: CAIGAGLINQPQHF.

The CDR3 coding sequence is TGTGCCAGCAGCTTGGGATTCCGGCTAGCGGGGTTCTACGAGCAGTACTTC. Translation: CASSLGFRLAGFYEQYF. The chain joins TRBV5-6 to TRBJ2-7; 9 bases are shared with TRBD2. V trimming: 0 bases; J trimming: 3 bases; junction bases outside the gene matches: 10. CDR1 and CDR2 from the germline V gene are SGHDT and YYEEEE. CDR3 size: 17 residues. Drawing the rest from reference TRBV5-6 and TRBJ2-7, the complete variable domain is DAGVTQSPTHLIKTRGQQVTLRCSPKSGHDTVSWYQQALGQGPQFIFQYYEEEERQRGNFPDRFSGHQFPNYSSELNVNALLLGDSALYLCASSLGFRLAGFYEQYFGPGTRLTVT.

About this clonotype itself: The junction departs from the called germline gene at one end, perhaps through a read error. This chain links TRBV6-2 or TRBV6-3 with TRBJ2-1; 14 bases are shared with TRBD2. Germline V gene lookup returns CDR1 MNHEY and CDR2 SVGEGT. CDR3 length equals 18 residues. CDR3 amino acids: CASSYPGLAGAHYNEQCF. CDR3 DNA sequence: TGTGCCAGCAGTTACCCGGGACTAGCGGGAGCCCACTACAATGAGCAGTGCTTC.

This clonotype has at least ten counts. The chain carries TRBV2 and TRBJ2-1; D unclear. V was shortened by 6 bases and J by 5 bases, with 11 bases between the two germline ends. The CDR3 consists of 13 residues. Germline loops: CDR1 SNHLY, CDR2 FYNNEI. CDR3 DNA sequence: TGTGCCAGCAGGGTCGACACCGACAATGAGCAGTTCTTC. Its translation: CASRVDTDNEQFF. Full variable domain (missing parts from reference TRBV2 and TRBJ2-1): EPEVTQTPSHQVTQMGQEVILRCVPISNHLYFYWYRQILGQKVEFLVSFYNNEISEKSEIFDDQFSVERPDGSNFTLKIRSTKLEDSAMYFCASRVDTDNEQFFGPGTRLTVL.

There are many counts of this clonotype. The J gene is TRBJ2-5, the V gene TRBV27; D is possibly TRBD2 (7 bases). Trimming took off 6 bases at V and 3 bases at J, with 11 bases between the two ends. Germline CDR1 reads MNHEY; CDR2 reads SMNVEV (reference sequence). This CDR3 spans 13 amino acids. CDR3 sequence: CASRRGLEETQYF. The CDR3 DNA follows: TGTGCCAGCAGGCGGGGGCTGGAAGAGACCCAGTACTTC.

This clonotype was seen at least ten times. This may be a read error, as it is one base from a much larger clone. The V and J genes are TRBV4-3 and TRBJ2-1, with 7 bases fitting TRBD2. Losses at the gene ends were 2 bases for V and 5 bases for J; bases not matched to a gene: 12. In germline, CDR1 is LGHNA, CDR2 YSLEER. CDR3 length: 17 residues. Written as DNA, the CDR3 is TGCGCCAGCAGCCAAAGTAAGCCTAGCGGATTCCACAATGAGCAGTTCTTC. Translating gives CASSQSKPSGFHNEQFF.

This clonotype was picked up a small number of times. This chain connects TRBV30 to TRBJ2-7, with D maybe TRBD1 (6 bases). V was trimmed by 2 bases and J by 7 bases, leaving 18 bases between them. The V gene's germline CDR1 is GTSNPN and CDR2 SVGIG (reference sequence). The CDR3 is made up of 14 amino acids. The CDR3 sequence is CAWSKGVTYNEQYF. The CDR3 DNA follows: TGTGCCTGGAGTAAGGGGGTCACCTACAATGAGCAGTACTTC.

The chain carries TRBV12-3 or TRBV12-4 and TRBJ1-2; D is undetermined. The CDR3 loop spans 13 amino acids. V shed 5 bases and J shed 4 bases, with 11 bases lying between them. In DNA form, the CDR3 reads TGTGCCAGCAGTGCCACAGCTAGCTATGGCTACACCTTC. It encodes CASSATASYGYTF.

The rearrangement links TRBV9 to TRBJ2-4; D might be TRBD1 or TRBD2, each matching 5 bases. Matching the DNA end better, TRBJ2-7 makes the J call doubtful. Germline V gene lookup returns CDR1 SGDLS and CDR2 YYNGEE. This CDR3 region has 14 residues. DNA of the CDR3: TGTGCCAGCAGCGCAGCAGGGAGTTACTACGAGCAGTACTTC. It codes for CASSAAGSYYEQYF.

This clonotype was detected many times. The chain recombines TRBV28 with TRBJ2-5; 11 bases map to TRBD2. The germline V gene encodes CDR1 MDHEN and CDR2 SYDVKM. Unmatched junction bases numbered 7, after V lost 2 bases and J lost 5 bases. The CDR3 contains 16 residues. CDR3 in DNA: TGTGCCAGCAGTTTAACGACTAGCGGGGCGCGGGAGACCCAGTACTTC. It translates to CASSLTTSGARETQYF.

The chain recombines TRBV30 with TRBJ2-4; D is unresolved. The assigned J gene may be wrong: the sequence end matches TRBJ2-7 better. Looked up from germline, CDR1 is GTSNPN and CDR2 is SVGIG (reference sequence). The CDR3 length is 12 residues. The CDR3 spells CAWSVASYEQYF. CDR3 sequence (DNA): TGTGCCTGGAGTGTAGCTTCCTACGAGCAGTACTTC.

The V call is TRBV28, the J call TRBJ1-2; TRBD1 aligns across 9 bases. The CDR3 has 12 residues. Germline V lookup: CDR1 MDHEN, CDR2 SYDVKM. V dropped 6 bases and J dropped 8; count of bases not matched to a gene: 4. CDR3 amino acids: CASSRTGEGYTF. The CDR3, as DNA: TGTGCCAGCAGCCGGACAGGGGAAGGCTACACCTTC.

The chain combines TRBV12-3 or TRBV12-4 with TRBJ1-1; D remains ambiguous. This CDR3 contains 13 residues. The germline V and J ends were trimmed by 2 bases and 6 bases, with 10 bases remaining between them. Here the CDR3 reads CASSLRAGAEAFF. CDR3 DNA sequence: TGTGCCAGCAGTTTACGGGCTGGGGCTGAAGCTTTCTTT.